This TCR beta chain is from a study of T cell responses to AZD1222 COVID-19 vaccine. Study-wide findings and caveats: Unmutated variant regions are reportedly the target of nearly half of TCRs that are spike-specific. Just 5 to 7 AZD1222 recipients were seropositive at baseline. Vaccination with two AZD1222 doses was followed by a rise in Spike-specific TCR breadth and depth. Regions 160-218 and 743-854 held dominance among vaccine-associated CD4 TCRs, which spanned spike.

As concerns this clone: The antigen remains unidentified.

Libraries were prepared by immunoSEQ multiplex PCR; TCRdb keeps only in-frame clonotypes and omits some of them. The table shows about 110,000 clones, with roughly 87% occurring only once. Sequences were derived from peripheral blood, sampled on day 0 of MenACWY control vaccination. This receptor was obtained from an adult in good health.

The CDR3: CASSPPGGEGQPQHF. DNA of the CDR3: TGTGCCAGCTCACCACCGGGGGGCGAAGGGCAGCCCCAGCATTTT. The chain has TRBV18 and TRBJ1-5; D is perhaps TRBD1 (6 bases). CDR1 and CDR2 from the germline V gene are KGHSH and LQKENI. V was clipped by 0 bases and J by 7 bases, with 13 bases between them. CDR3 length: 15 residues.